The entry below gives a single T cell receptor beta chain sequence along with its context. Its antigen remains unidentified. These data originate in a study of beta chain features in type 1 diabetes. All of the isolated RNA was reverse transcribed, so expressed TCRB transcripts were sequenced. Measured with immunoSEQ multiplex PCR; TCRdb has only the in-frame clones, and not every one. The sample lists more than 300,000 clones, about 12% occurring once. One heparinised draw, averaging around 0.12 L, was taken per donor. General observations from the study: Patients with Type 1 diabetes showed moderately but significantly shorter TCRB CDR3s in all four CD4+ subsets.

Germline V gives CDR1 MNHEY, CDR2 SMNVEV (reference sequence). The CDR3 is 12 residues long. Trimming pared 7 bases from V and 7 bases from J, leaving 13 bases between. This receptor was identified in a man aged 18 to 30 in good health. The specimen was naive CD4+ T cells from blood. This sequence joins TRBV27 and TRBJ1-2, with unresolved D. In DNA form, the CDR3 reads TGTGCCAGCAAAGTCTCGGCGGGTGGCTACACCTTC. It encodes CASKVSAGGYTF.